Listed below are T cell receptor beta chains from one sample, sequenced in a study of technical replicates of blood from a few donors. Clones were sequenced by immunoSEQ multiplex PCR, and TCRdb holds only the in-frame ones, with some missing. Here the sample spans under 90,000 clones, approximately 96% being singletons. Sequencing was performed on T cells isolated from PBMCs. The source of these receptors is a human donor in good health. Each CDR3 is given with its conserved first and last residue. The D gene is left open where the match is weak. The size of a clone is reported for some rows only, either as once, few or many, or as a class for expanded clones.

.,TRBV7-8,TRBJ1-1,.,TGTGCCAGCAGCTTAGACAGGGTGAGGACTGAAGCTTTCTTT,CASSLDRVRTEAFF
.,TRBV5-1,TRBJ2-5,.,TGCGCCAGCAGCTTGGAACCAGCGGGGACACAAGAGACCCAGTACTTC,CASSLEPAGTQETQYF
.,TRBV4-1,TRBJ2-1,TRBD2,TGCGCCAGCAGCCAGGGGACTAGGGCATACAATGAGCAGTTCTTC,CASSQGTRAYNEQFF
.,TRBV6-1,TRBJ1-6,.,TGTGCCAGCAGTGAAGCATGGAGGGACGGTTCACCCCTCCACTTT,CASSEAWRDGSPLHF
.,TRBV4-1,TRBJ2-7,TRBD2,TGCGCCAGCAGCCATAACGGGGGGGCCCCCGAGCAGTACTTC,CASSHNGGAPEQYF
.,TRBV7-2,TRBJ2-7,.,TGTGCCAGCAGCTTACTTGGCCAGGGCTACGAGCAGTACTTC,CASSLLGQGYEQYF
.,TRBV6-1,TRBJ1-5,.,TGTGCCAGCAGCAGAGACAGTAGCCAGCCCCAGCATTTT,CASSRDSSQPQHF
.,TRBV6-5,TRBJ2-1,TRBD1,TGTGCCAGCAGGTACCTAGGGACAGGTGTGTCCAATGAGCAGTTCTTC,CASRYLGTGVSNEQFF
.,TRBV28,TRBJ1-5,.,TGTGCCAGCAGCCGGGGAGGGAGAACCAATCAGCCCCAGCATTTT,CASSRGGRTNQPQHF
.,TRBV6-5,TRBJ2-7,TRBD1,TGTGCCAGCAGTTACACGAGGGACAGGGAAGAGCAGTACTTC,CASSYTRDREEQYF
.,TRBV5-4,TRBJ2-7,.,TGTGCCAGCAGCTTGGATGCAGGGGACTACGAGCAGTACTTC,CASSLDAGDYEQYF
.,TRBV29-1,TRBJ2-1,.,TGCAGCGCCCAGGGCAGGGGCTATGAGCAGTTCTTC,CSAQGRGYEQFF
once,TRBV6-4,TRBJ1-1,TRBD1,TGTGCCAGCAGTGCCTCCGGGACAGGGGGGACTGAAGCTTTCTTT,CASSASGTGGTEAFF
.,TRBV9,TRBJ2-7,TRBD1,TGTGCCAGCAGCGGACAGGGTCTCGAGCAGTACTTC,CASSGQGLEQYF
once,TRBV6-6,TRBJ1-3,TRBD1,TGTGCCAGCAGCCTGGACAGGGGAGGGGACACCATATATTTT,CASSLDRGGDTIYF
.,TRBV19,TRBJ1-4,.,TGTGCCAGTAACCCGACCGCGGGGAATGAAAAACTGTTTTTT,CASNPTAGNEKLFF
once,TRBV5-1,TRBJ2-7,TRBD1,TGCGCCAGCAGCTTACTTTCCGGGACAGGGTATGAGCAGTACTTC,CASSLLSGTGYEQYF
once,TRBV6-1,TRBJ2-5,.,TGTGCCAGCACTAGGATACAAGAGACCCAGTACTTC,CASTRIQETQYF
.,TRBV29-1,TRBJ2-7,TRBD2,TGCAGCGTTGATGTTAGCGGGGGCGCGGGGTACGAGCAGTACTTC,CSVDVSGGAGYEQYF
.,TRBV6-5,TRBJ1-4,.,TGTGCCAGCAGAACTATCAGGGTTGGTAATGAAAAACTGTTTTTT,CASRTIRVGNEKLFF
.,TRBV5-1,TRBJ1-1,TRBD1,TGCGCCAGCAGCAAACAATTGACAGGGGGATCAGCTGAAGCTTTCTTT,CASSKQLTGGSAEAFF
.,TRBV5-6,TRBJ1-2,.,TGTGCCAGCAGCTTGAAGGGGCCCAACTTCTATGGCTACACCTTC,CASSLKGPNFYGYTF
.,TRBV5-1,TRBJ2-7,TRBD2,TGCGCCAGCAGCTTGGCGGGTCTGTTGAGCGGGGGGGAGCAGTACTTC,CASSLAGLLSGGEQYF
once,TRBV7-9,TRBJ1-6,.,TGTGCCAGCAGCTCACAGAAACATCGGCTATATTCACCCCTCCACTTT,CASSSQKHRLYSPLHF
.,TRBV5-6,TRBJ1-1,TRBD1,TGTGCCAGCAGCTTAACAGGGGGGGACACTGAAGCTTTCTTT,CASSLTGGDTEAFF
.,TRBV27,TRBJ2-7,.,TGTGCCAGCAGTGACAGTGGACACGAGCAGTACTTC,CASSDSGHEQYF
.,TRBV5-6,TRBJ2-3,.,TGTGCCAGCAGCTCCCCCGAGGGGGGAGGGGACACAGATACGCAGTATTTT,CASSSPEGGGDTDTQYF
.,TRBV1,TRBJ2-4,.,TGCACCAGCAGCGCCGGGACTAGCGGGGGAGCCAAAAACATTCAGTACTTC,CTSSAGTSGGAKNIQYF
.,TRBV30,TRBJ1-2,.,TGTGCCTGTTCCATACTTAGCTATGGCTACACCTTC,CACSILSYGYTF
.,TRBV5-4,TRBJ1-1,.,TGTGCCAGCAGCTTGGTATCGGGGTGGGACACTGAAGCTTTCTTT,CASSLVSGWDTEAFF
once,TRBV19,TRBJ1-3,.,TGTGCCAGTAGTGCGGACATCGCTGGAAACACCATATATTTT,CASSADIAGNTIYF
.,TRBV27,TRBJ2-3,TRBD2,TGTGCCAGCAGTAGGGTAGCGGGGGCAGATACGCAGTATTTT,CASSRVAGADTQYF
.,TRBV25-1,TRBJ2-7,TRBD1,TGTGCCAGCAGTGAAGGGGACAGGGGTTACGAGCAGTACTTC,CASSEGDRGYEQYF
.,TRBV7-9,TRBJ2-7,TRBD1,TGTGCCAGCAGCTCCGGGACAGGGGTACCCCACGAGCAGTACTTC,CASSSGTGVPHEQYF
.,TRBV29-1,TRBJ2-5,.,TGCAGCGTTGAAGCCCCTAGTGGATCAGAGACCCAGTACTTC,CSVEAPSGSETQYF
.,TRBV7-9,TRBJ1-2,.,TGTGCCAGCAGCTCGGACATCTATGGCTACACCTTC,CASSSDIYGYTF
.,TRBV2,TRBJ1-5,TRBD1,TGTGCCAGCAGTAGACAGGGAAATCAGCCCCAGCATTTT,CASSRQGNQPQHF
.,TRBV9,TRBJ1-2,.,TGTGCCAGCAGCTTCGGGACAACCTATGGCTACACCTTC,CASSFGTTYGYTF
.,TRBV5-4,TRBJ2-1,TRBD1,TGTGCCAGCAGCCTCCGGGACAGGGCTAATGAGCAGTTCTTC,CASSLRDRANEQFF
.,TRBV27,TRBJ1-1,TRBD1,TGTGCCACCTCTCTAGGTGGGACAGGGTCATACACTGAAGCTTTCTTT,CATSLGGTGSYTEAFF
.,TRBV7-8,TRBJ1-5,.,TGTGCCAGCAGCTTAGCTCTGTTCTGGGACACAGAACAGCCCCAGCATTTT,CASSLALFWDTEQPQHF
.,TRBV6-5,TRBJ1-3,.,TGTGCCAGCAGTTTCCGACAAACTCAGGACACCATATATTTT,CASSFRQTQDTIYF
.,TRBV6-5,TRBJ1-2,.,TGTGCCAGCAGTTACTCGGCCGGGAACTATGGCTACACCTTC,CASSYSAGNYGYTF
.,TRBV28,TRBJ2-7,.,TGTGCCAGCAGTTTTATGGACAGTTATGACGAGCAGTACTTC,CASSFMDSYDEQYF
.,TRBV5-1,TRBJ1-3,TRBD1,TGCGCCAGCAGCTGGACTTCGCCTTCAGGGGGCTCTGGAAACACCATATATTTT,CASSWTSPSGGSGNTIYF
.,TRBV28,TRBJ1-1,.,TGTGCCAGCCGAGACATGAACACTGAAGCTTTCTTT,CASRDMNTEAFF
.,TRBV4-1,TRBJ2-3,TRBD2,TGCGCCTCTAAAATGGGCAGGCTAGCGGGGTTTAGCACAGATACGCAGTATTTT,CASKMGRLAGFSTDTQYF
.,TRBV5-1,TRBJ1-1,TRBD1,TGCGCCAGCAGCTTACCGGGACAGGTTAATTCGAACACTGAAGCTTTCTTT,CASSLPGQVNSNTEAFF
.,TRBV30,TRBJ2-2,TRBD1,TGTGCAACGAGGACAGGCTATAGGACCGGGGAGCTGTTTTTT,CATRTGYRTGELFF
.,TRBV27,TRBJ1-1,.,TGTGCCAGCAGTTTAAGGAGGGGCGCGGACACTGAAGCTTTCTTT,CASSLRRGADTEAFF
.,TRBV19,TRBJ2-7,.,TGTGCCAGTAGTACCGGGGGGCTCTACGAGCAGTACTTC,CASSTGGLYEQYF
once,TRBV9,TRBJ1-1,.,TGTGCCAGCAGCGTAGTGAACACAGCTGAAGCTTTCTTT,CASSVVNTAEAFF
.,TRBV11-2,TRBJ2-2,TRBD2,TGTGCCAGCAGCTTAGCGGGAACTAGCGGGAGAGCGACCGGGGAGCTGTTTTTT,CASSLAGTSGRATGELFF
.,TRBV14,TRBJ2-7,TRBD2,TGTGCCAGCAGCCAAGTTGGGGGAGGGCCTAAAAACGAGCAGTACTTC,CASSQVGGGPKNEQYF
.,TRBV9,TRBJ2-7,.,TGTGCCAGCAGCCCCCTCAGGGCTAGATCCTACGAGCAGTACTTC,CASSPLRARSYEQYF